This section outlines one TCR beta chain sequence together with its context. The antigen is not known. This record belongs to a study of STAT5B mutations in CD4+ large granular lymphocyte leukemia. The study's findings and limits: Higher CD4+ than CD8+ T-LGLL clonality might reflect small sample size.

The table came from immunoSEQ multiplex PCR; TCRdb's copy has only in-frame clones and leaves some out. Here the sample spans some 27,000 clones, about 77% being singletons. Unmatched junction bases numbered 2, after V lost 0 bases and J lost 1 base. Germline V gives CDR1 SGDLS, CDR2 YYNGEE. CDR3 length equals 16 residues. Sequencing was carried out using CD4+ T cells from blood buffy coats. The J gene is TRBJ2-2, the V gene TRBV9; 8 bases line up with TRBD1. The clonotype originates from a human donor in good health. CDR3 nucleotide sequence: TGTGCCAGCAGCGTAGGGGGGACAGGGAACACCGGGGAGCTGTTTTTT. Residues: CASSVGGTGNTGELFF.